This TCR beta chain was captured by sequencing in a study of tumor-infiltrating lymphocytes in primary liver carcinoma. Study-wide background: Regardless of tissue type, samples showed similar yields of roughly 3.5 to 8 million productive TCRbeta reads.

Reverse transcription of roughly 0.5 ug total RNA with a constant-region primer produced TCR beta cDNA. Slightly modified ARM-PCR, run as three nested multiplex PCR rounds, produced the TCR beta libraries. A C-beta reverse primer and TRBV1-TRBV30 forward primers served in each of the first two PCR rounds, at 10 cycles apiece. TCRdb reprocessed the multiplex PCR reads via MiXCR and lists one record per CDR3 protein. The top ten hold about a third of the sample, which has tens of thousands of distinct CDR3 sequences, 80% seen once. Whole-study findings and limits: Tumor region pairs shared more overlap than did tumor-adjacent and tumor-blood pairs.

The approximately 20-31 mg bulk tissue piece was not sorted before simultaneous RNA and DNA extraction. Chronic HBV infection, which was untreated, was present in the patients. Tumor samples each held over 75% viable tumor cells. The CDR3 consists of 13 residues. The germline gives CDR1 SGHDT, CDR2 YYEEEE. A word on this clonotype: Its antigen remains unknown. One junction end does not reproduce the germline sequence, and a read error may be involved.

Sequencing was done on a sample of liver tumor tissue from sampling region 2. The sample's subset: tumor region T2, inferior pole. The chain joins TRBV5-6 to TRBJ1-2; D is unclear. The receptor's source is a woman aged 25 to 45 with primary liver carcinoma and hepatitis B virus infection. CDR3 DNA: TGTGCTAGCAGCTTTCGCAATAACTATGGCTACGCCTTC. This sequence encodes CASSFRNNYGYAF.